This T cell receptor (beta chain) derives from a study of T-cell reconstitution after alpha-beta-depleted transplantation in children. Unique molecular identifiers featured in how the TCRbeta library was prepared. TCRdb analysed the PCR reads with MiXCR anew, one entry per CDR3 protein. The data contain about 1,000,000 distinct CDR3 sequences, 25% to 35% of them seen just once; the ten biggest clones take up roughly 27%. The V and J ends lost 3 bases and 11 bases respectively, with 25 bases between them. Germline V gene data show CDR1 as MNHNS and CDR2 as SASEGT. The length of the CDR3 is 16 residues.

The sequence came from a boy under two years old who had a stem cell transplant for SCID, so the T cells may come from the graft donor. This chain connects TRBV6-1 to TRBJ1-1; possible D gene TRBD1, 5 bases. The material sequenced was PBMCs, mostly from graft donor cells, taken 360 days after TCRalphabeta/CD19-depleted stem cell transplant. As DNA, the CDR3 is TGTGCCAGCAGTGAGGCTCGAAGTGGGGACGGACGGTGGGCTTTCTTT. This gives the protein CASSEARSGDGRWAFF.